This T cell receptor (beta chain) was documented in a study of T-cell memory formation after mild COVID-19. Germline CDR1 MNHEY, CDR2 SVGEGT. This CDR3 spans 15 amino acids. The ends were cut back, 5 bases at V and 4 bases at J, with 17 bases in the middle. This clonotype was counted many times. Its cognate antigen is unknown. TCRdb re-called the 5' RACE reads with MiXCR, one entry per CDR3 protein. The repertoire consists of 25,000 to 35,000 distinct CDR3 sequences, with 6.5% to 9% occurring once and the leading ten covering 13% to 15%. Study-level results: CD8+ contracting clones occupied EMRA, while CD4+ ones occupied mainly CM and EM. Day 37-peaking second-wave clones had unconfirmed SARS-CoV-2 specificity. The finding that pre-infection memory included some responding clones suggested that cross-reactive memory joined.

Sequencing used PBMCs or a T cell subset sorted from them (not recorded which). The chain has TRBV6-2 or TRBV6-3 and TRBJ1-2; D is uncertain. This receptor was taken from an adult woman who had mild COVID-19 (a few samples of this study predate the infection). Cell type and time point are not known. CDR3 in amino acids: CASSAYVLGSYGYTF. DNA of the CDR3: TGTGCCAGCAGTGCCTACGTCCTTGGGAGCTATGGCTACACCTTC.